Listed below are T cell receptor beta chains from one sample, sequenced in a study of T cell responses to AZD1222 COVID-19 vaccine. Method: immunoSEQ multiplex PCR; TCRdb's copy keeps in-frame clones and lacks some. The table records 140,000 to 150,000 clones, approximately 78% of them present only once. The sample consisted of peripheral blood, taken on day 0 of MenACWY control vaccination. These receptors were taken from an adult in good health. The CDR3 runs from the conserved cysteine through the conserved F or W. A D gene is named only where the DNA matches it firmly. Size values are once, few and many counts, or a class for expanded clones, and some rows have none.

v_gene	abundance	j_gene	len	d_gene	CDR3nt	CDR3aa
TRBV12-5	NA	TRBJ2-1	15	TRBD1	TGTGCTAGTGGTTTGCGGCAGGGGGCAGAAAATGAGCAGTTCTTC	CASGLRQGAENEQFF
TRBV12-3/TRBV12-4	NA	TRBJ1-5	12	NA	TGTGCCAGCAGCCTCCCGTCTACGCCCCAGCATTTT	CASSLPSTPQHF
TRBV19	NA	TRBJ1-1	13	TRBD1	TGTGCCAGTAGTACCGACAGGGACACTGAAGCTTTCTTT	CASSTDRDTEAFF
TRBV28	once	TRBJ1-5	14	TRBD1	TGTGCCAGCAGTTTTCACAGGGGGGTTCAGCCCCAGCATTTT	CASSFHRGVQPQHF
TRBV5-4	NA	TRBJ2-3	12	NA	TGTGCCAGCAGCTTGGATCGGTATACGCAGTATTTT	CASSLDRYTQYF
TRBV27	NA	TRBJ2-5	15	NA	TGTGCCAGCAGTTTAAGGGGGGGCCTAACGGAGACCCAGTACTTC	CASSLRGGLTETQYF
TRBV19	NA	TRBJ2-1	13	TRBD2	TGTGCCAGTGATGAGCGGGGGGGCCGTGAGCAGTTCTTC	CASDERGGREQFF
TRBV9	NA	TRBJ2-7	13	NA	TGTGCCAGCAGCGTACATGAGGGCTACGAGCAGTACTTC	CASSVHEGYEQYF
TRBV27	NA	TRBJ1-5	15	NA	TGTGCCAGCAGTCCTGACAGAGGAGGCAATCAGCCCCAGCATTTT	CASSPDRGGNQPQHF
TRBV28	NA	TRBJ2-4	18	TRBD1	TGTGCCAGCAGGATGGCCTGGGAGACAGGGGTAGCCAAAAACATTCAGTACTTC	CASRMAWETGVAKNIQYF
TRBV5-8	NA	TRBJ1-6	17	NA	TGTGCCAGCAGACCCCAAGGGTCTGTCTTCTTTAATTCACCCCTCCACTTT	CASRPQGSVFFNSPLHF
TRBV11-2	NA	TRBJ2-3	14	NA	TGTGCCAGCAGCCAAGGGACCATCACAGATACGCAGTATTTT	CASSQGTITDTQYF
TRBV5-1	NA	TRBJ2-2	18	TRBD1	TGCGCCAGCAGCTTCGTACTAAGCGACAGGGGATACACCGGGGAGCTGTTTTTT	CASSFVLSDRGYTGELFF
TRBV2	NA	TRBJ1-1	13	TRBD1	TGTGCCACCGGAGACAGGGTAGTCTCTGAAGCTTTCTTT	CATGDRVVSEAFF
TRBV30	NA	TRBJ2-6	12	NA	TGTGCCTGGAGTAGTGGGGCCAACGTCCTGACTTTC	CAWSSGANVLTF
TRBV7-3	NA	TRBJ2-2	17	TRBD2	TGTGCCAGCAGCCCGGGACTAGCGGGGTTGAACACCGGGGAGCTGTTTTTT	CASSPGLAGLNTGELFF
TRBV4-2	NA	TRBJ2-7	17	TRBD2	TGTGCCAGCAGCCAAGAACCGGGACTAGCGGGGGTCTACGAGCAGTACTTC	CASSQEPGLAGVYEQYF
TRBV19	NA	TRBJ1-2	13	TRBD1	TGTGCCAGTAGCGACAGGGGCGAGGGTGGCTACACCTTC	CASSDRGEGGYTF
TRBV18	NA	TRBJ1-1	15	NA	TGTGCCAGCTCACCCAGAACACCCTGGGACACTGAAGCTTTCTTT	CASSPRTPWDTEAFF
TRBV5-8	NA	TRBJ1-1	11	NA	TGTGCCAGCAGCTTTGTAAAGGAAGCTTTCTTT	CASSFVKEAFF
TRBV3-1/TRBV3-2	NA	TRBJ1-2	14	NA	TGTGCCAGCAGCCAAGTGGCAGGGGACTATGGCTACACCTTC	CASSQVAGDYGYTF
TRBV9	NA	TRBJ2-3	16	TRBD2	TGTGCCAGCAGCGTCGGGACTAGCGGGGACACAGATACGCAGTATTTT	CASSVGTSGDTDTQYF
TRBV20-1	few	TRBJ2-7	15	TRBD2	TGCAGTGCTAGTGCAAGCGGGGGGACCTCCTACGAGCAGTACTTC	CSASASGGTSYEQYF